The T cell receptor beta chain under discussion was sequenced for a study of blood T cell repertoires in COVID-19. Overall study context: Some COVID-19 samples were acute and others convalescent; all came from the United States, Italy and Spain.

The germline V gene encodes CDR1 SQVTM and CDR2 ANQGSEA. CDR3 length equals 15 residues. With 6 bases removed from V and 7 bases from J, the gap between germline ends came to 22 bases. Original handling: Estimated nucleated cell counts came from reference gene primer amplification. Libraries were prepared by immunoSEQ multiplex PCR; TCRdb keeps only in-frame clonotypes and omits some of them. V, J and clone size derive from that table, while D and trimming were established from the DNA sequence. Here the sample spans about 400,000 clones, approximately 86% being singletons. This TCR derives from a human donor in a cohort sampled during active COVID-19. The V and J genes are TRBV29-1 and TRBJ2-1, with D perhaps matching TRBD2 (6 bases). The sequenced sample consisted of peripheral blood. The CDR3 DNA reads TGCAGCGTCGAAAAGGCGGGACTTGGAACAAATGAGCAGTTCTTC. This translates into CSVEKAGLGTNEQFF.